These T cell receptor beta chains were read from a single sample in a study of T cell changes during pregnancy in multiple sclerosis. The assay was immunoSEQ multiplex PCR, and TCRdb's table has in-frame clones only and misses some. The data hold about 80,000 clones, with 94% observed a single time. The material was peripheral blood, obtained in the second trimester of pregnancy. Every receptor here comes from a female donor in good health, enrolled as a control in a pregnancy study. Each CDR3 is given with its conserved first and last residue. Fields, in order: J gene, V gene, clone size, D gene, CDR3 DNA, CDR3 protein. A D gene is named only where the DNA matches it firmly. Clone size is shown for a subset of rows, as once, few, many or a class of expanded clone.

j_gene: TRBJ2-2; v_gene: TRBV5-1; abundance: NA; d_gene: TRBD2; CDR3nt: TGCGCCAGCAGCTTACTAAGTGGTAGCGGGAGCACCGGGGAGCTGTTTTTT; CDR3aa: CASSLLSGSGSTGELFF
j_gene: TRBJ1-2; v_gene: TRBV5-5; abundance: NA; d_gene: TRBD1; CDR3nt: TGTGCCAGCAGACCCTCGGGACAGGGCTATGGCTACACCTTC; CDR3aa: CASRPSGQGYGYTF
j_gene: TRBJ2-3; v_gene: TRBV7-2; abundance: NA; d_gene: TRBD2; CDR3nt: TGTGCCAGCAGCTTAGCTGGGACTAGTCTCCCAGATACGCAGTATTTT; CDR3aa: CASSLAGTSLPDTQYF
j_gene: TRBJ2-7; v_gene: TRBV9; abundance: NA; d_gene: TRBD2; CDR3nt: TGTGCCAGCAGCGTAGATTGGCGGGAGTCCTACGAGCAGTACTTC; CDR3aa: CASSVDWRESYEQYF
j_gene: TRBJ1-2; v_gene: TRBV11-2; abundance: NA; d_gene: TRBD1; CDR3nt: TGTGCCAGCAGCTTAGGGACAGGGGGCAACTATGGCTACACCTTC; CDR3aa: CASSLGTGGNYGYTF
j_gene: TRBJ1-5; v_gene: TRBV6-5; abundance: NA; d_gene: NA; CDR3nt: TGTGCCAGCAGTCGACAGGAGAATCAGCCCCAGCATTTT; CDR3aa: CASSRQENQPQHF
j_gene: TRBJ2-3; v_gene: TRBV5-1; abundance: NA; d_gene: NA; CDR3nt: TGCGCCAGCAGCTCGGGGGTGTCAAGCACAGATACGCAGTATTTT; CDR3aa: CASSSGVSSTDTQYF
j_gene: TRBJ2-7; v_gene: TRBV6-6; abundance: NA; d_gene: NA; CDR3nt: TGTGCCAGCAGTTACCTCCCGGATCCTAAGCGTTACGAGCAGTACTTC; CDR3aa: CASSYLPDPKRYEQYF
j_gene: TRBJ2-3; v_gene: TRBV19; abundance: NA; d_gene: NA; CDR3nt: TGTGCCAGTAGCCCCTATAGCACAGATACGCAGTATTTT; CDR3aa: CASSPYSTDTQYF
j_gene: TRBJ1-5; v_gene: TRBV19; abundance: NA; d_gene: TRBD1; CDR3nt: TGTGCCAGTAGCGTCCGGGACAGGGGGTTTCAGCCCCAGCATTTT; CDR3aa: CASSVRDRGFQPQHF
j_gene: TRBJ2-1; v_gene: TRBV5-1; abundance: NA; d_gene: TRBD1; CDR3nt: TGCGCCAGCAGCTTGGGTCAGGGGGCCTTAGCTAGCAATGAGCAGTTCTTC; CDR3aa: CASSLGQGALASNEQFF
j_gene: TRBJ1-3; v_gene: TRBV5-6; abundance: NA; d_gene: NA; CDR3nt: TGTGCCAGCAGCTTGAACAGCTTCGGAAACACCATATATTTT; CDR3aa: CASSLNSFGNTIYF
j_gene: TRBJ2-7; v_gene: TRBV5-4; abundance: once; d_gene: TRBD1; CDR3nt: TGTGCCAGCAGTCGAGGGACAGGGGCCCGGGAGCAGTACTTC; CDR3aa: CASSRGTGAREQYF
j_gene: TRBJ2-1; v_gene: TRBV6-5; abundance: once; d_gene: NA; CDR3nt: TGTGCCAGCAGTTACTCGGCAGGGGTTAGCTACAATGAGCAGTTCTTC; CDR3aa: CASSYSAGVSYNEQFF
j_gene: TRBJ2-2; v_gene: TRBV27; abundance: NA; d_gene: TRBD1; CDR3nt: TGTGCCAGCAGTTCCGGACAGGTTGTCGGCGGGGAGCTGTTTTTT; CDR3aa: CASSSGQVVGGELFF